Described below is a single T cell receptor (beta chain) sequence and its context. It lacks a known antigen. Base quality data are lacking; no much larger clone is found one base away. TCRbeta CDR3 regions were amplified from genomic DNA using the immunoSEQ Assay, a bias-controlled multiplex PCR. The paper's data handling went like this. Nucleated cell counts per sample were estimated from amplification of reference gene primers within the assay. To quantify the absolute abundance of each unique TCRbeta CDR3 rearrangement, sequence reads were collapsed and filtered. For each sample, productive Simpson clonality was calculated by taking the square root of Simpson's diversity index across productive rearrangements. This is the immuneACCESS table as TCRdb keeps it, with only in-frame sequences that have V and J called. A part of the clones is gone; compared with another copy, unresolved V genes explain less than half, and the rest is unexplained. Clonal size and the V and J genes are those of that table, whereas D and trimming came from the DNA. The table for this sample lists 200,000 to 250,000 clones; about 90% of them were counted only once. Around 2.8% of the sample goes to the ten largest clones.

The data belong to a study of blood T cell repertoires in COVID-19 (dated by TCRdb to 2018 to 2020). Looking at the study overall: The collaborator samples originated in the United States, Italy and Spain and spanned the acute and convalescent phases of COVID-19. The material from the prospective study consisted of cDNA or gDNA derived from T cells, B-cell-depleted T cells, or PBMCs. Subjects who had been exposed to COVID-19, were actively infected with it, or had recovered from it provided the deeply sampled blood TCRbeta repertoires that made up the dataset. The repertoires were released in a freely available public database meant as a resource for research on the immune response to SARS-CoV-2. The samples were drawn from the first 160 participants of the ongoing ImmuneRACE study and from 1,254 subjects provided by 6 global collaborators. Nearly every sample came with metadata listing a de-identified subject ID, COVID-19 status, age in years and sex. Where available, HLA class I and class II types were obtained from metadata supplied by the sample provider rather than from assay-based typing.

Here is what the overall study found, with its caveats: How much clinical and demographic metadata was included differed by source and by participant, and the metadata was provided uncurated.

Each collaborating institution followed its own protocols to collect whole blood in K2EDTA tubes. For TCRbeta analysis, collaborators shipped samples as frozen whole blood, isolated PBMCs, or DNA extracted from either of those sample types. The germline V gene gives CDR1 as MNHEY and CDR2 as SVGAGI. V lost 2 bases and J lost 5 bases; the stretch between them is 12 bases long. The CDR3 covers 14 residues, taking in both the cysteine and the phenylalanine. Of the read, only the CDR3 DNA is kept; its 42 bases are in frame from base 1. This TCR derives from a woman in her sixties or seventies with acute or convalescent COVID-19. The chain uses TRBV6-5 and TRBJ1-1; no D segment can be confidently identified. Sequencing was carried out using peripheral blood. CDR3 reads: CASSYKRVVTEAFF. The DNA is TGTGCCAGCAGTTACAAGAGGGTTGTGACTGAAGCTTTCTTT.